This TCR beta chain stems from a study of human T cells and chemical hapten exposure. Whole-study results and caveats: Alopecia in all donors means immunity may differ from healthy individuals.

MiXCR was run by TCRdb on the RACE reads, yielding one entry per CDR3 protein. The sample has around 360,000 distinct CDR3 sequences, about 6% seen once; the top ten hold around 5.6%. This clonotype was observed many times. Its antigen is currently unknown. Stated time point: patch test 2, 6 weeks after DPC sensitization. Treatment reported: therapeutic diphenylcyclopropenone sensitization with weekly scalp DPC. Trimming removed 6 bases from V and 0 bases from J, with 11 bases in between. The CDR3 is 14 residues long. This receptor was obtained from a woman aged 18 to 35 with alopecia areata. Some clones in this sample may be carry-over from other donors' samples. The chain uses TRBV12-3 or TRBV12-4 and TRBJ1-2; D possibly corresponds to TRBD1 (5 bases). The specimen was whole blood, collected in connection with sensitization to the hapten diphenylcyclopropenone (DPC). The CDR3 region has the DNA TGTGCCAGCAGCGGACACACGACTAACTATGGCTACACCTTC. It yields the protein CASSGHTTNYGYTF.